Sequencing of this TCR beta chain was carried out in a study of tumor and adjacent non-tumor tissue in lung cancer. Study background: The cohort had 12 to 13 adenocarcinoma, a couple of squamous cell and 1 small cell patients. Samples averaged around 4 million productive TCRbeta reads each.

This CDR3 has 13 amino acids. Germline CDR1 reads SGHAT; CDR2 reads FQNNGV. RNA was extracted from bulk tissue without any cell sorting. The normal lung tissue was taken more than 3 cm from the tumor edge. The library came from three nested PCR rounds adapted from ARM-PCR protocols. TCRdb independently ran MiXCR on the multiplex PCR reads; one entry per CDR3 protein. The sample comprises tens of thousands of distinct CDR3 sequences, around two thirds of which are singletons, and 25% to 30% rests with the top ten. Source material: distant non-tumor lung tissue. V is TRBV11-2 and J is TRBJ2-3; a weak D match, TRBD1 (5 bases). The receptor's source is a woman aged 45 to 65 with non-small cell lung cancer. The CDR3 region has the DNA TGTGTCAACAGCTTAGATGTGACAGCTATGCAGTATTTT. It specifies CVNSLDVTAMQYF.